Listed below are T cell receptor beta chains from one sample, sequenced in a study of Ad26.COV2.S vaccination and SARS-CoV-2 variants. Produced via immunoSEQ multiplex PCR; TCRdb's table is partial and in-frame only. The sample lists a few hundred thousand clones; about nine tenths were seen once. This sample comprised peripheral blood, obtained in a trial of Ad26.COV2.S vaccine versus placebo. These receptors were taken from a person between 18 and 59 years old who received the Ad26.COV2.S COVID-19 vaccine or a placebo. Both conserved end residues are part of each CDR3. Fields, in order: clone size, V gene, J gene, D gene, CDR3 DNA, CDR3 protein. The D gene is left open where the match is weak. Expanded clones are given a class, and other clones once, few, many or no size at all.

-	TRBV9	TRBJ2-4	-	TGTGCCAGCAGCTTCCGAGACCCTCCTTTAGCCAAAAACATTCAGTACTTC	CASSFRDPPLAKNIQYF
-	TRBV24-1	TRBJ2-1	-	TGTGCCACCAGTGATTTGAAGGTGAAGGACAATGAGCAGTTCTTC	CATSDLKVKDNEQFF
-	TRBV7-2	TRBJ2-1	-	TGTGCCAGCAGCCTACCCCCCTACAATGAGCAGTTCTTC	CASSLPPYNEQFF
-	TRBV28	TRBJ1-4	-	TGTGCCAGCAGTTTATCCGGGGATATTTGGGAAAAACTGTTTTTT	CASSLSGDIWEKLFF
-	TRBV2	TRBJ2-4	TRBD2	TGTGCCAGCAGTGAATGGAGCGGGAGGTCGGCCAAAAACATTCAGTACTTC	CASSEWSGRSAKNIQYF
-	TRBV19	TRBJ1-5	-	TGTGCCAGTAGTATAGCTGACATTCAGCCCCAGCATTTT	CASSIADIQPQHF
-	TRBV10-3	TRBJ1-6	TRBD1	TGTGCCATCAGCTCAGGGGGCGCGAATTCACCCCTCCACTTT	CAISSGGANSPLHF
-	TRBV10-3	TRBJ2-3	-	TGTGCCATCAGTGCAGGGGGGGATACGCAGTATTTT	CAISAGGDTQYF
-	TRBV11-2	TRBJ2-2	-	TGTGCCAGCAGCAGCCTCAAAGCCACCGGGGAGCTGTTTTTT	CASSSLKATGELFF
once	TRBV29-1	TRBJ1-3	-	TGCAGCGTTGAACTCCATAGCTCTGGAAACACCATATATTTT	CSVELHSSGNTIYF
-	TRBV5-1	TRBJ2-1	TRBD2	TGCGCCAGCAGCTTGTTCTCGGCGGGAGGGACGAGCTCCTACAATGAGCAGTTCTTC	CASSLFSAGGTSSYNEQFF
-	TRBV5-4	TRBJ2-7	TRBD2	TGTGCCAGCAGCTTGGGCGGGGTAGCGGGAGGGTACGAGCAGTACTTC	CASSLGGVAGGYEQYF
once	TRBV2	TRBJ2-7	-	TGTGCCAGCACTGAACGACAGTTCGACGAGCAGTACTTC	CASTERQFDEQYF
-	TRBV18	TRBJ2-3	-	TGTGCCAGCTCACCAATCCTTGACAATTTGAGGGATACGCAGTATTTT	CASSPILDNLRDTQYF
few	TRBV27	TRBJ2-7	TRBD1	TGTGCCAGCGGACAGGGCAACGAGCAGTACTTC	CASGQGNEQYF
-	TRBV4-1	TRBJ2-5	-	TGCGCCAGCAGCCAAGATCCGGCTAGCCCTCAATACCAAGAGACCCAGTACTTC	CASSQDPASPQYQETQYF
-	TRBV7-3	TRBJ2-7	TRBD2	TGTGCCAGCAGCTTAACCTTCGCGGGAGGCATCCACGAGCAGTACTTC	CASSLTFAGGIHEQYF
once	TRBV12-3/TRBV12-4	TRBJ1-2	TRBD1	TGTGCCAGCTCACTACAGGGGAATGGCTACACCTTC	CASSLQGNGYTF
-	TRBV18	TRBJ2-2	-	TGTGCCAGCTCACCTAGTGAGTCCACCGGGGAGCTGTTTTTT	CASSPSESTGELFF
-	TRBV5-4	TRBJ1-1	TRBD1	TGTGCCAGCAGCCCGGGACAGGGAAGGACTGAAGCTTTCTTT	CASSPGQGRTEAFF
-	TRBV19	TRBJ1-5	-	TGTGCCAGTAGTATAGAGCCAGGGCTACTCAATCAGCCCCAGCATTTT	CASSIEPGLLNQPQHF
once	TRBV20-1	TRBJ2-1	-	TGCAGTGCTAGTGGTTCCCCGCCCAATGAGCAGTTCTTC	CSASGSPPNEQFF
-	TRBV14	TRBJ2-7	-	TGTGCCAGCAGCCAAGGTCCGAAGGGTTCCGACGAGCAGTACTTC	CASSQGPKGSDEQYF
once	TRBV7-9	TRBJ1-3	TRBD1	TGTGCCAGCAGGGGGCCGGGACAGGGGCCTTTCTCTGGAAACACCATATATTTT	CASRGPGQGPFSGNTIYF
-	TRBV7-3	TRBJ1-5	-	TGTGCCAGCAGTTCACAGCTTAGCAATCAGCCCCAGCATTTT	CASSSQLSNQPQHF
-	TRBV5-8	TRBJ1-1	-	TGTGCCAGCTTCCCCTTCAAGAACACTGAAGCTTTCTTT	CASFPFKNTEAFF
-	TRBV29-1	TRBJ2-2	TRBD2	TGCAGCGCAACGGGGGGTCCCGGGGAGCTGTTTTTT	CSATGGPGELFF
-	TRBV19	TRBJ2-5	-	TGTGCCAGTAGTGCCTCCCAAGAGACCCAGTACTTC	CASSASQETQYF
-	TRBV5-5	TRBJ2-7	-	TGTGCCAGCAGCTTGGGACTAGACTACGAGCAGTACTTC	CASSLGLDYEQYF
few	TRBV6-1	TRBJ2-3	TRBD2	TGTGCCAGCAGTGGGCCTCGGACTAGCGGGAGGAGGGATACGCAGTATTTT	CASSGPRTSGRRDTQYF
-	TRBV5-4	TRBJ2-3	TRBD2	TGTGCCAGCAGCGCCCTTAGCGGGAGTGTGGGATACCAGTATTTT	CASSALSGSVGYQYF
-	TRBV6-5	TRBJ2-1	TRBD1	TGTGCCAGCAGGACAGGGCAAGAGCAGTTCTTC	CASRTGQEQFF
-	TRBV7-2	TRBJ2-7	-	TGTGCCAGCAGCTCGCGCCGGGACTCAAGCTCCTACGAGCAGTACTTC	CASSSRRDSSSYEQYF
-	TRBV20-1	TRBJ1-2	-	TGCAGTGCCCACTATGGCTACACCTTC	CSAHYGYTF
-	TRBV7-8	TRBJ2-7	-	TGTGCCAGCAGCCCGCCTGCCTCCGCCGGGACGCTACGCGAGCAGTACTTC	CASSPPASAGTLREQYF
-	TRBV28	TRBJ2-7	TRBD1	TGTGCCAGCAGTTTCAGGGGGTTTCCATCCTACGAGCAGTACTTC	CASSFRGFPSYEQYF
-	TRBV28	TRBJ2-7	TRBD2	TGTGCCAGCAGTATAGGTGCTAGCGGGAAACACGAGCAGTACTTC	CASSIGASGKHEQYF
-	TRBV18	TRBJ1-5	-	TGTGCCAGCTCACGACCCAATCAGCCCCAGCATTTT	CASSRPNQPQHF
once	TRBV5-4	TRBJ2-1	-	TGTGCCAGCAGCTTATTCGGGAATGAGCAGTTCTTC	CASSLFGNEQFF
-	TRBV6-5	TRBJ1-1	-	TGTGCCCTCAAAGAAGTAAATGAAGCTTTCTTT	CALKEVNEAFF
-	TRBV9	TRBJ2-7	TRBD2	TGTGCCAGCAGCAAAACTAGCGGACCCTACGAGCAGTACTTC	CASSKTSGPYEQYF
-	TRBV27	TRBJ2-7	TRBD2	TGTGCCAGCAGTTCAAAGACCAGCGGGGTTAGCTCCTACGAGCAGTACTTC	CASSSKTSGVSSYEQYF
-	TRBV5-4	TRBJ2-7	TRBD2	TGTGCCAGCAGCTTATCGACTAGCGGGTTCTCCTACGAGCAGTACTTC	CASSLSTSGFSYEQYF
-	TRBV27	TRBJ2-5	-	TGTGCCAGCAGTCTTTCCGCTAGGGGAGGAGTACAAGAGACCCAGTACTTC	CASSLSARGGVQETQYF
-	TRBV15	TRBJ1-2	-	TGTGCCACCAGCAGAGATCCGGGAATTCGAGTGAACTATGGCTACACCTTC	CATSRDPGIRVNYGYTF
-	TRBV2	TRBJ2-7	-	TGTGCCAGCAGTGTAGGGCAGGCCGCGACCTACGAGCAGTACTTC	CASSVGQAATYEQYF
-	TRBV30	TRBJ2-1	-	TGTGCCTGGACCCTTGACAGCTCAGCCTACAATGAGCAGTTCTTC	CAWTLDSSAYNEQFF
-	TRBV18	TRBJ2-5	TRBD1	TGTGCCAGCTCACCATCTACAGGGGGCGAGGAGACCCAGTACTTC	CASSPSTGGEETQYF
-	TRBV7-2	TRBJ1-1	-	TGTGCCAGCAGCTTGGCCAGGGTGGGAACTGAAGCTTTCTTT	CASSLARVGTEAFF
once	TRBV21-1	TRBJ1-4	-	TGTGCCAGCAGCAAAGCTATCGCGGGAGGGCCCCATGAAAAACTGTTTTTT	CASSKAIAGGPHEKLFF
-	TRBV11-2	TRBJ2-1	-	TGTGCCAGCAGCTTCCCCAGTGGAGGTAATCGGTACAATGAGCAGTTCTTC	CASSFPSGGNRYNEQFF
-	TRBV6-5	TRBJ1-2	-	TGTGCCAGCAGTAGAGACGGGCCCTATGGCTACACCTTC	CASSRDGPYGYTF
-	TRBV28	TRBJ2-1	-	TGTGCCAGCACCTCTGGGAGGAACAGCCTATACAATGAGCAGTTCTTC	CASTSGRNSLYNEQFF
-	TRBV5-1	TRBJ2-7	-	TGCGCCAGCAGCTTGGCCATGGCCCCCGGTTACTCCTACGAGCAGTACTTC	CASSLAMAPGYSYEQYF